The T cell receptor (beta chain) under discussion was sequenced for a study of low-dose radiotherapy and immunotherapy resistance in tumors. Study-level background: On an every-two-weeks schedule, patients received intravenous nivolumab 240 mg, along with ipilimumab 1 mg/kg every six weeks.

First-strand cDNA relied on TRAV- and TRBV-specific primers spanning alpha and beta chains. The authors amplified TCRs for 20 to 25 PCR cycles with a constant-region primer and a V-primer adapter. In vitro transcription was used to amplify the isolated mRNA. TCRdb ran MiXCR on the reads and lists one entry per CDR3 protein. The sample consists of tens of thousands of distinct CDR3 sequences, more than 20% of them appearing once. CDR1 and CDR2 from the germline V gene are SGHTA and FQGNSA. The CDR3 covers 14 residues. Losses at the gene ends were 4 bases for V and 3 bases for J; bases not matched to a gene: 6. This clonotype was seen ten or more times. This sample's time point: after trial treatment. Regarding treatment: LDRT plus nivolumab, ipilimumab, low-dose cyclophosphamide and aspirin (RACIN trial).

V usage is TRBV7-2 and J usage is TRBJ2-7; 7 positions match TRBD1. The specimen was PBMCs, collected after low-dose radiotherapy plus immunotherapy. The sequence was collected from a female donor with ovarian cancer. This CDR3 reads CASSWQGVLYEQYF. CDR3 sequence (DNA): TGTGCCAGCAGCTGGCAGGGGGTTCTCTACGAGCAGTACTTC.